The rows below give T cell receptor beta chains drawn from one sample of a study of CD4+ T cells in melanoma. The method was immunoSEQ multiplex PCR; TCRdb's version includes in-frame clones alone and lacks a portion of them. Here the sample spans more than 8,500 clones, roughly three quarters being singletons. The sequencing input was peripheral blood. These receptors were obtained from a human donor with melanoma. Both conserved end residues are part of each CDR3. D genes are given only for firm matches. Clone size, where shown, is once, few, many, or a class for clones that have expanded.

>NA|NA|TRBJ2-7|TRBV6-6|12
CASTDSSYEQYF
TGTGCCAGCACCGACAGCTCCTACGAGCAGTACTTC
>TRBD1|medium-sized|TRBJ1-1|TRBV29-1|12
CSFRQGGTEAFF
TGCAGCTTCCGACAGGGGGGAACTGAAGCTTTCTTT
>NA|once|TRBJ1-1|TRBV5-1|16
CASSPATTWGLTEAFF
TGCGCCAGCAGCCCCGCCACCACGTGGGGGCTCACTGAAGCTTTCTTT
>TRBD1|NA|TRBJ1-3|TRBV5-1|17
CASSPVPGQQSGNTIYF
TGCGCCAGCAGCCCCGTTCCGGGACAGCAATCTGGAAACACCATATATTTT
>TRBD1|NA|TRBJ2-1|TRBV5-5|16
CASSLFGTGVYNEQFF
TGTGCCAGCAGCTTGTTTGGGACAGGGGTTTACAATGAGCAGTTCTTC
>NA|NA|TRBJ2-1|TRBV30|11
CAWSVIYEQFF
TGTGCCTGGAGTGTAATCTATGAGCAGTTCTTC
>TRBD1|few|TRBJ2-7|TRBV6-5|13
CASSSSGGYEQYF
TGTGCCAGCAGTTCTTCAGGGGGCTACGAGCAGTACTTC
>NA|once|TRBJ1-6|TRBV7-9|14
CASSLAGGGSPLHF
TGTGCCAGCAGCTTAGCAGGGGGGGGTTCACCCCTCCACTTT
>NA|few|TRBJ1-6|TRBV6-6|15
CAIRGAAQGNSPLHF
TGTGCCATCCGTGGGGCAGCGCAGGGTAATTCACCCCTCCACTTT
>TRBD2|NA|TRBJ2-1|TRBV4-1|16
CASSQQLAGGGIEQFF
TGCGCCAGCAGCCAACAACTAGCGGGGGGTGGGATTGAGCAGTTCTTC
>TRBD1|NA|TRBJ1-2|TRBV5-5|16
CASSYYSGTADYGYTF
TGTGCCAGCAGCTATTACTCCGGGACAGCTGACTATGGCTACACCTTC
>NA|few|TRBJ2-3|TRBV28|11
CASSLTDTQYF
TGTGCCAGCAGTCTTACAGATACGCAGTATTTT
>NA|NA|TRBJ2-2|TRBV6-6|15
CASRSFRVNTGELFF
TGTGCCAGCAGGTCATTTAGAGTTAACACCGGGGAGCTGTTTTTT
>NA|NA|TRBJ2-3|TRBV11-2|15
CASSLIGSSTDTQYF
TGTGCCAGCAGCTTAATTGGGTCCAGCACAGATACGCAGTATTTT
>NA|NA|TRBJ2-7|TRBV18|13
CASSPPSSYEQYF
TGTGCCAGCTCACCACCAAGCTCCTACGAGCAGTACTTC
>TRBD2|NA|TRBJ2-2|TRBV7-2|11
CASSPGGALFF
TGTGCCAGCAGCCCGGGAGGGGCCCTGTTTTTT
>NA|NA|TRBJ2-7|TRBV2|12
CASTDSYYEQYF
TGTGCCAGCACTGACAGCTACTACGAGCAGTACTTC
>NA|NA|TRBJ2-1|TRBV5-4|16
CASSLQGSSSYNEQFF
TGTGCCAGCAGCTTACAGGGCTCCAGCTCCTACAATGAGCAGTTCTTC
>NA|NA|TRBJ1-2|TRBV6-1|14
CASSATLANYGYTF
TGTGCCAGCAGTGCAACACTAGCTAACTATGGCTACACCTTC
>NA|NA|TRBJ1-5|TRBV19|16
CASSINAFASNQPQHF
TGTGCCAGTAGTATAAATGCTTTCGCGAGCAATCAGCCCCAGCATTTT
>NA|NA|TRBJ1-2|TRBV6-6|15
CASSYPWEGGGGYTF
TGTGCCAGCAGTTACCCTTGGGAGGGTGGAGGTGGCTACACCTTC
>NA|NA|TRBJ2-7|TRBV6-1|13
CASRFGADYEQYF
TGTGCCAGCAGATTCGGGGCTGACTACGAGCAGTACTTC
>NA|NA|TRBJ2-7|TRBV7-8|14
CASSLVGLIYEQYF
TGTGCCAGCAGCTTAGTGGGGCTTATCTACGAGCAGTACTTC
>NA|NA|TRBJ1-2|TRBV7-2|16
CASSYSWSPTNYGYTF
TGTGCCAGCAGCTACTCTTGGAGCCCAACTAACTATGGCTACACCTTC
>NA|NA|TRBJ1-1|TRBV7-9|17
CASSLGIGGVGYTEAFF
TGTGCCAGCAGCTTAGGGATCGGAGGAGTAGGGTACACTGAAGCTTTCTTT
>NA|NA|TRBJ1-1|TRBV18|15
CASSPPSKGNTEAFF
TGTGCCAGCTCACCACCGTCTAAGGGGAACACTGAAGCTTTCTTT
>NA|NA|TRBJ1-2|TRBV6-6|14
CASSSGQSFYGYTF
TGTGCCAGCAGTTCAGGACAGTCCTTTTATGGCTACACCTTC
>TRBD2|NA|TRBJ2-1|TRBV7-2|17
CASSLGGWRGGYNEQFF
TGTGCCAGCAGCTTAGGAGGATGGCGGGGGGGCTACAATGAGCAGTTCTTC
>NA|few|TRBJ2-7|TRBV11-2|14
CASSTQTGTYEQYF
TGTGCCAGCAGCACCCAGACCGGAACCTACGAGCAGTACTTC
>NA|NA|TRBJ2-7|TRBV7-2|16
CASSSRVRGNSYEQYF
TGTGCCAGCAGCTCAAGGGTGAGGGGGAATTCCTACGAGCAGTACTTC
>TRBD1|NA|TRBJ2-5|TRBV28|14
CASRAGQGGQTQYF
TGTGCCAGCAGAGCGGGACAGGGTGGGCAGACCCAGTACTTC
>NA|NA|TRBJ2-3|TRBV5-6|14
CASSRITATDTQYF
TGTGCCAGCAGCCGGATCACAGCGACAGATACGCAGTATTTT
>NA|NA|TRBJ2-1|TRBV7-8|13
CASSRRGGNEQFF
TGTGCCTCCTCACGCAGAGGGGGCAATGAGCAGTTCTTC
>TRBD1|NA|TRBJ2-7|TRBV27|16
CASSLGDRGFSYEQYF
TGTGCCAGCAGCCTGGGGGACAGGGGCTTCTCCTACGAGCAGTACTTC
>NA|NA|TRBJ2-1|TRBV4-1|15
CASSQVQSSYNEQFF
TGCGCCAGCAGCCAAGTACAGAGCTCCTACAATGAGCAGTTCTTC
>NA|NA|TRBJ2-7|TRBV6-5|14
CASSSLRSSYEQYF
TGTGCCAGCAGTTCACTCAGGAGCTCCTACGAGCAGTACTTC
>NA|NA|TRBJ1-3|TRBV4-2|13
CASRGNSGNTIYF
TGTGCCAGCAGGGGGAACTCTGGAAACACCATATATTTT
>NA|NA|TRBJ2-7|TRBV7-2|14
CASSLRRGFEEQYF
TGTGCCAGCAGCCTACGGCGGGGCTTCGAGGAGCAGTACTTC
>NA|NA|TRBJ1-1|TRBV11-2|15
CASSWSGVTNTEAFF
TGTGCCAGCAGCTGGTCGGGGGTGACGAACACTGAAGCTTTCTTT
>NA|NA|TRBJ2-1|TRBV7-9|13
CASSHPMGDEQFF
TGTGCCAGCAGCCACCCGATGGGCGATGAGCAGTTCTTC
>TRBD1|once|TRBJ2-1|TRBV7-3|12
CASSSGQGNPIF
TGTGCCAGCAGCTCCGGACAGGGGAATCCCATCTTC
>NA|NA|TRBJ2-7|TRBV5-8|15
CASSQDSSLSYEQYF
TGCGCCAGCAGCCAAGATTCCAGCCTCTCCTACGAGCAGTACTTC
>NA|NA|TRBJ1-1|TRBV6-1|12
CASSDSYYEAFF
TGTGCCAGCAGTGATTCCTATTATGAAGCTTTCTTT
>NA|NA|TRBJ1-1|TRBV9|16
CASSPDPTGMNTEAFF
TGTGCCAGCAGCCCAGATCCGACGGGCATGAACACTGAAGCTTTCTTT
>NA|few|TRBJ1-1|TRBV19|14
CASSNLDRNTEAFF
TGTGCCAGTAGTAATCTGGACAGGAACACTGAAGCTTTCTTT
>NA|NA|TRBJ1-3|TRBV6-6|14
CASSPIGFGGPYYF
TGTGCCAGCAGCCCGATAGGGTTTGGGGGCCCCTATTATTTT
>NA|NA|TRBJ2-2|TRBV6-5|15
CASSYSRWFGGELFF
TGTGCCAGCAGTTACAGCCGATGGTTCGGCGGGGAGCTGTTTTTT
>NA|NA|TRBJ1-1|TRBV11-2|14
CASSLGIMNTEAFF
TGTGCCAGCAGCTTAGGAATCATGAACACTGAAGCTTTCTTT
>NA|NA|TRBJ1-1|TRBV12-5|14
CASGLQLMNTEAFF
TGTGCTAGTGGTTTACAGCTCATGAACACTGAAGCTTTCTTT
>NA|few|TRBJ1-5|TRBV6-1|14
CASRQGAGNQPQHF
TGTGCCAGCAGACAGGGTGCAGGCAATCAGCCCCAGCATTTT
>TRBD1|NA|TRBJ1-4|TRBV25-1|15
CASGQGSGIVEKLFF
TGTGCCAGCGGACAGGGATCGGGCATAGTTGAAAAACTGTTTTTT
>NA|NA|TRBJ2-1|TRBV4-3|16
CASSQAEKDWYNEQFF
TGCGCCAGCAGCCAAGCGGAAAAAGACTGGTACAATGAGCAGTTCTTC
>NA|NA|TRBJ1-1|TRBV29-1|12
CSVEQGATEAFF
TGCAGCGTTGAACAGGGAGCCACTGAAGCTTTCTTT